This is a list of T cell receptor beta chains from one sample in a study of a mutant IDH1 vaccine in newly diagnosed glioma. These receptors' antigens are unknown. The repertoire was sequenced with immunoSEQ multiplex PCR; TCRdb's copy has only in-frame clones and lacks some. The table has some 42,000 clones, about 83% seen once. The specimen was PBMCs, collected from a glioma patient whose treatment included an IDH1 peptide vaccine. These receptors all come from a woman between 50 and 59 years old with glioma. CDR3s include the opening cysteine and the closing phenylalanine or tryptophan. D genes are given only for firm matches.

TGTGCCAGCAGCGTGGGGAGGGTGGCTAGCACAGATACGCAGTATTTT CASSVGRVASTDTQYF TRBV9 TRBD2 TRBJ2-3
TGCGCCAGCAGCCAGGGGGTTAACTATGGCTACACCTTC CASSQGVNYGYTF TRBV4-3 NA TRBJ1-2
TGTGCCACCAGCATCGCATTCTCTGGAAACACCATATATTTT CATSIAFSGNTIYF TRBV15 NA TRBJ1-3
TGTGCCAGCAGCCTCGAAGGGGTCGACACTGAAGCTTTCTTT CASSLEGVDTEAFF TRBV5-6 NA TRBJ1-1
TGTGCCAGCAGCGTTTCCCCAAACACTGAAGCTTTCTTT CASSVSPNTEAFF TRBV9 NA TRBJ1-1
TGTGCTAGCAGCTTTAACTATGGCTACACCTTC CASSFNYGYTF TRBV7-7 NA TRBJ1-2
TGTGCCAGCAGTTTACCCGGCTCCTACGAGCAGTACTTC CASSLPGSYEQYF TRBV28 NA TRBJ2-7
TGTGCCAGCAGCTCCCGACTAGCGGGTCCCACAGATACGCAGTATTTT CASSSRLAGPTDTQYF TRBV7-8 TRBD2 TRBJ2-3
TGCGCCAGCAGCTTGGGTACGGGGGGATCTGAAGAGACCCAGTACTTC CASSLGTGGSEETQYF TRBV5-1 TRBD2 TRBJ2-5
TGTGCCAGCAGCGCAGGGGACTCTTCTAGGAACACTGAAGCTTTCTTT CASSAGDSSRNTEAFF TRBV9 NA TRBJ1-1
TGTGCCAGCAGCAGAGCGGGGACAGCGAGCTCTGGAAACACCATATATTTT CASSRAGTASSGNTIYF TRBV7-9 TRBD1 TRBJ1-3
TGCACCTTCCGGGGGCCTACCCACCACGAGCAGTACTTC CTFRGPTHHEQYF TRBV29-1 NA TRBJ2-7
TGTGCCAGCAGCTTTGGACAGGGATACAATGAGCAGTTCTTC CASSFGQGYNEQFF TRBV11-2 TRBD1 TRBJ2-1
TGCGCCAGCAGCCCCGGGGGCGGCACCGGGGAGCTGTTTTTT CASSPGGGTGELFF TRBV5-1 NA TRBJ2-2
TGTGCCAGCCAGGCCGGGGTTTGGGGACAGCCCCAGCATTTT CASQAGVWGQPQHF TRBV19 NA TRBJ1-5
TGTGCCAGCGGACAGGGGCGCGAGACCCAGTACTTC CASGQGRETQYF TRBV6-6 TRBD1 TRBJ2-5
TGTGCCTGGACCGTAAGGGGGCCCTATGGCTACACCTTC CAWTVRGPYGYTF TRBV30 TRBD1 TRBJ1-2